The sequence of this T cell receptor beta chain was determined in a study of human T cells and chemical hapten exposure (TCRdb year 2021). With regard to the full study: Libraries were combined into a pool for sequencing, and differences in TCR yield between samples came mainly from small differences in library volumes within the pool. In alopecia patients, the study followed how the peripheral blood TCR repertoire changed in vivo over primary and secondary sensitization to diphenylcyclopropenone (DPC), a hapten. For every blood RNA sample, sequencing covered both the TCR alpha and TCR beta chains. On the study overall, not on this receptor specifically: The number of TCRs above 1 in 1000 frequency did not change with DPC sensitization; there was no evidence of global repertoire structure alterations. After repeated subsampling, changes were observed in the strength of the expansion versus patch-test correlation and in the threshold at which the correlation became significant.

The library was obtained by 5' RACE. The reads were generated on an Illumina MiSeq. Library preparation attached unique molecular identifiers to individual cDNA molecules for quantitative, reproducible TCR counting. From the authors' description of their analysis: A median of about 89,000 TCRs per sample was observed, with a range of about 23,224 to 700,000. The Decombinator software suite was used to annotate V, J and CDR3 in the TCR reads. For PS versus PT1 abundance plots, all samples were subsampled to the same number of TCRs (28,000). Expanded TCRs were defined as absent before sensitization and observed at least eight times at the 2-week time point. TCRdb itself trimmed the public reads at Q25 with fastp, ran MiXCR and retained productive beta chains. Rows matching on CDR3 protein sequence are summarized as one entry with the most common DNA and genes. The V and J calls come from TCRdb's annotation, not from the publication. A total of around 100,000 distinct CDR3 sequences appear in this sample, roughly 19% of them only once. 2.8% of the sample goes to the ten largest clones.

Here V drops 11 bases and J drops 2 bases, and the junction holds 12 bases not matched to any gene. According to the germline V gene, CDR1 reads MDHEN and CDR2 reads SYDVKM. The CDR3 starts with the cysteine, ends with the phenylalanine, and has 15 residues. The CDR3 DNA has 45 bases and is translated from base 1. Total RNA was extracted from unfractionated whole blood that had been collected in Tempus Blood RNA tubes. As TCR sequencing controls, about 5 healthy volunteers were used, with blood taken at day 0, 2 weeks and 6 weeks. Notes on this clonotype: The clone's antigen remains unknown. No base qualities exist here, and no much larger clone lies one base off it.

The chain uses TRBV28 and TRBJ1-2, with 9 junctional bases fitting TRBD1. The receptor was derived from a human donor in good health. The CDR3: CAFGDFDRGNYGYTF. The DNA is as follows: TGTGCCTTCGGAGATTTCGACAGGGGGAACTATGGCTACACCTTC.